This T cell receptor beta chain was profiled in a study of T-cell reconstitution after alpha-beta-depleted transplantation in children. The CDR3 spans 16 residues. CDR1 SGHRS and CDR2 YFSETQ come from the germline V gene. Trimming at V came to 3 bases and at J to 4 bases, leaving 12 bases not matched to a gene. Molecular barcoding with unique molecular identifiers was used for the TCRbeta library. TCRdb analysed the PCR reads with MiXCR anew, one entry per CDR3 protein. The sample records roughly 500,000 distinct CDR3 sequences, approximately 29% being singletons. This clonotype was counted only a few times.

This chain connects TRBV5-1 to TRBJ1-2, with 7 bases fitting TRBD1. Source: PBMCs from the stem cell graft donor, taken from the stem cell graft. The clonotype originates from a human donor who donated a stem cell graft to a child with aplastic anemia. CDR3 sequence (DNA): TGCGCCAGCAGCTACAGAGACAGGGTACTTAGCTATGGCTACACCTTC. Amino acid sequence: CASSYRDRVLSYGYTF.